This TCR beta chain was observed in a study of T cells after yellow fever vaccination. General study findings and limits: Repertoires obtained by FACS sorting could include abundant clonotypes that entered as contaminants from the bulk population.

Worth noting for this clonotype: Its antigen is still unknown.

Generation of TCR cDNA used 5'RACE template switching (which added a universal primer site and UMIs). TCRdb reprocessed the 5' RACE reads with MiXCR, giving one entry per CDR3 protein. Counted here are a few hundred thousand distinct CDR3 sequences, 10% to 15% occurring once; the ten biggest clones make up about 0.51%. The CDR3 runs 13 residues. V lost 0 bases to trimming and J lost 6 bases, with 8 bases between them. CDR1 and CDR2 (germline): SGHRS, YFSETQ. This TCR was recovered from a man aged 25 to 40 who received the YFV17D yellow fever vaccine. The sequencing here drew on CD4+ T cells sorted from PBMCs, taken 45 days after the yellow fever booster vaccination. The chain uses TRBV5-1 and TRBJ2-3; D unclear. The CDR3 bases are TGCGCCAGCAGCTTGGAGTTGAGGGATACGCAGTATTTT. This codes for CASSLELRDTQYF.